The rows below give T cell receptor beta chains drawn from one sample of a study of cytomegalovirus exposure and HLA in healthy donors. Sequenced by immunoSEQ multiplex PCR; TCRdb stores in-frame clones only, minus some. The sample consists of about 140,000 clones, more than 70% of them appearing once. The sequenced material came from PBMCs. The receptors come from a man aged 50-59 years in good health and CMV-seropositive. Both conserved end residues are part of each CDR3. A D gene is named only where the DNA matches it firmly. Rows may omit the clone size; those that give it use once, few, many or a size class.

CDR3 DNA: TGTGCCAGCTCATGGGACAGGAACTATGGCTACACCTTC; CDR3 protein: CASSWDRNYGYTF; J gene: TRBJ1-2; V gene: TRBV18; D gene: TRBD1; clone size: .
CDR3 DNA: TGTGCCAGCAGTCGACAGCCCTATGGCTACACCTTC; CDR3 protein: CASSRQPYGYTF; J gene: TRBJ1-2; V gene: TRBV6-1; D gene: .; clone size: .
CDR3 DNA: TGTGCCAGCAGCAGACAGGGGGCGACAGATACGCAGTATTTT; CDR3 protein: CASSRQGATDTQYF; J gene: TRBJ2-3; V gene: TRBV27; D gene: TRBD1; clone size: .
CDR3 DNA: TGCGCCAGCAGCCAAGTGAGGGGAGGGCTAGAAGGCGAGCAGTACTTC; CDR3 protein: CASSQVRGGLEGEQYF; J gene: TRBJ2-7; V gene: TRBV4-1; D gene: TRBD2; clone size: .
CDR3 DNA: TGTGCCAGCTCCGAGGACAGGGGCAATCAGCCCCAGCATTTT; CDR3 protein: CASSEDRGNQPQHF; J gene: TRBJ1-5; V gene: TRBV18; D gene: TRBD1; clone size: .
CDR3 DNA: TGTGCCAGCAGCTTAGTCGGCGGGAGGGCGGGAGAGCAGTTCTTC; CDR3 protein: CASSLVGGRAGEQFF; J gene: TRBJ2-1; V gene: TRBV11-2; D gene: TRBD2; clone size: .
CDR3 DNA: TGCGCCAGCAGCCAAGATTTTGCGGGAGACGGCAATGAGCAGTTCTTC; CDR3 protein: CASSQDFAGDGNEQFF; J gene: TRBJ2-1; V gene: TRBV4-3; D gene: TRBD2; clone size: few
CDR3 DNA: TGCGCCAGCAGCTTGGGGCACGCGGGAAACACTGAAGCTTTCTTT; CDR3 protein: CASSLGHAGNTEAFF; J gene: TRBJ1-1; V gene: TRBV5-1; D gene: .; clone size: .
CDR3 DNA: TGTGCCAGCAGTGTGGAGGGAGACGAGCAGTACTTC; CDR3 protein: CASSVEGDEQYF; J gene: TRBJ2-7; V gene: TRBV2; D gene: .; clone size: .
CDR3 DNA: TGTGCCAGCAGTTTAATGTCCCCTACAGGGGGGCTCCGGAACGAGCAGTACTTC; CDR3 protein: CASSLMSPTGGLRNEQYF; J gene: TRBJ2-7; V gene: TRBV27; D gene: TRBD1; clone size: .
CDR3 DNA: TGTGCCAGCAGTGAATCCGGGAGCTCCTACAATGAGCAGTTCTTC; CDR3 protein: CASSESGSSYNEQFF; J gene: TRBJ2-1; V gene: TRBV2; D gene: .; clone size: .
CDR3 DNA: TGTGCCAGCAGCTTGGGGACAGTGCCCACTGAAGCTTTCTTT; CDR3 protein: CASSLGTVPTEAFF; J gene: TRBJ1-1; V gene: TRBV7-9; D gene: TRBD1; clone size: .
CDR3 DNA: TGTGCCAGCAGCGGACTAGCCAACGAGCAGTACTTC; CDR3 protein: CASSGLANEQYF; J gene: TRBJ2-7; V gene: TRBV27; D gene: TRBD2; clone size: .
CDR3 DNA: TGCAGCGTTCAGACAGGGGTAAAAGAGACCCAGTACTTC; CDR3 protein: CSVQTGVKETQYF; J gene: TRBJ2-5; V gene: TRBV29-1; D gene: TRBD1; clone size: .
CDR3 DNA: TGTGCCAGCAGCTTATCAGCTGGGGCCAACGTCCTGACTTTC; CDR3 protein: CASSLSAGANVLTF; J gene: TRBJ2-6; V gene: TRBV7-2; D gene: .; clone size: .
CDR3 DNA: TGTGCCAGCAGCTACTATCAGGGGGCATCAAGGACTGAAGCTTTCTTT; CDR3 protein: CASSYYQGASRTEAFF; J gene: TRBJ1-1; V gene: TRBV11-2; D gene: TRBD1; clone size: .
CDR3 DNA: TGTGCCAGCAGTTTCCCCACTTCCAGGGGCACTGAAGCTTTCTTT; CDR3 protein: CASSFPTSRGTEAFF; J gene: TRBJ1-1; V gene: TRBV6-5; D gene: .; clone size: .
CDR3 DNA: TGTGCCAGCAGCCAAGGAGGACAGGGGGGGGACACTGAAGCTTTCTTT; CDR3 protein: CASSQGGQGGDTEAFF; J gene: TRBJ1-1; V gene: TRBV4-2; D gene: TRBD1; clone size: .
CDR3 DNA: TGTGCCAGCAGGTCACGGGGGGGAAGAAAACTGTTTTTT; CDR3 protein: CASRSRGGRKLFF; J gene: TRBJ1-4; V gene: TRBV14; D gene: .; clone size: .
CDR3 DNA: TGTGCCAGCAGTTTATCAGCCGCCTCGACAATAACATCCTACGAGCAGTACTTC; CDR3 protein: CASSLSAASTITSYEQYF; J gene: TRBJ2-7; V gene: TRBV27; D gene: .; clone size: .
CDR3 DNA: TGCAGCGTTGATCGAGGGTATGAAGCTTTCTTT; CDR3 protein: CSVDRGYEAFF; J gene: TRBJ1-1; V gene: TRBV29-1; D gene: .; clone size: .
CDR3 DNA: TGTGCCAGCAGCCCCAGGGGAGTAGACACCGGGGAGCTGTTTTTT; CDR3 protein: CASSPRGVDTGELFF; J gene: TRBJ2-2; V gene: TRBV7-3; D gene: .; clone size: once
CDR3 DNA: TGTGCCAGCAGTTCTCCGAGGAGGAACACCGGGGAGCTGTTTTTT; CDR3 protein: CASSSPRRNTGELFF; J gene: TRBJ2-2; V gene: TRBV6-5; D gene: .; clone size: .
CDR3 DNA: TGTGCCATCAGGCAGGGCTACGAGCAGTACTTC; CDR3 protein: CAIRQGYEQYF; J gene: TRBJ2-7; V gene: TRBV10-3; D gene: .; clone size: .
CDR3 DNA: TGTGCCAGCAGCCAACTTTCGGGCACCATATATTTT; CDR3 protein: CASSQLSGTIYF; J gene: TRBJ1-3; V gene: TRBV14; D gene: .; clone size: few
CDR3 DNA: TGTGCCAGTAGTATCCTGACAGCCTATGGCTACACCTTC; CDR3 protein: CASSILTAYGYTF; J gene: TRBJ1-2; V gene: TRBV19; D gene: .; clone size: .
CDR3 DNA: TGTGCCAGCTCACCACCGACAGGCATGAACACTGAAGCTTTCTTT; CDR3 protein: CASSPPTGMNTEAFF; J gene: TRBJ1-1; V gene: TRBV18; D gene: .; clone size: .
CDR3 DNA: TGTGCCAGCAGCTTCGGGTCGGGGGGCAGGAGCTCCTACAATGAGCAGTTCTTC; CDR3 protein: CASSFGSGGRSSYNEQFF; J gene: TRBJ2-1; V gene: TRBV5-5; D gene: .; clone size: .
CDR3 DNA: TGTGCCAGCCGAACCGGGGTCCAAGAGACCCAGGACTTC; CDR3 protein: CASRTGVQETQDF; J gene: TRBJ2-5; V gene: TRBV11-3; D gene: .; clone size: .
CDR3 DNA: TGTGCCAGTAGTATCCCCCGGGATAGGGCCAACGTCCTGACTTTC; CDR3 protein: CASSIPRDRANVLTF; J gene: TRBJ2-6; V gene: TRBV19; D gene: .; clone size: .
CDR3 DNA: TGTGCCACCCGACTGCCCTCTGGAAACACCATATATTTT; CDR3 protein: CATRLPSGNTIYF; J gene: TRBJ1-3; V gene: TRBV6-5; D gene: .; clone size: few
CDR3 DNA: TGTGCCAGCAGCAGTCCCAGCGAGGGAGGAGGGAGACAGCCCCAGCATTTT; CDR3 protein: CASSSPSEGGGRQPQHF; J gene: TRBJ1-5; V gene: TRBV21-1; D gene: .; clone size: .
CDR3 DNA: TGTGCCAGCAGCTTGCGTGAGGGATCCACTAGCTCCTACAATGAGCAGTTCTTC; CDR3 protein: CASSLREGSTSSYNEQFF; J gene: TRBJ2-1; V gene: TRBV11-3; D gene: .; clone size: .
CDR3 DNA: TGTGCCAGCAGCTTCCCGGGACTAGGCGAATACGAGCAGTACTTC; CDR3 protein: CASSFPGLGEYEQYF; J gene: TRBJ2-7; V gene: TRBV5-6; D gene: TRBD2; clone size: .
CDR3 DNA: TGTGCCAGCAGCTGGACTAGCGGGATCTACGAGCAGTACTTC; CDR3 protein: CASSWTSGIYEQYF; J gene: TRBJ2-7; V gene: TRBV11-2; D gene: TRBD2; clone size: .
CDR3 DNA: TGTGCCAGCAGCTTGACCGGAGCGGGTACTGAAGCTTTCTTT; CDR3 protein: CASSLTGAGTEAFF; J gene: TRBJ1-1; V gene: TRBV7-6; D gene: .; clone size: .
CDR3 DNA: TGCAGTTCGACAGAGAACACTGAAGCTTTCTTT; CDR3 protein: CSSTENTEAFF; J gene: TRBJ1-1; V gene: TRBV29-1; D gene: .; clone size: .
CDR3 DNA: TGTGCCAGCAGCTCCCGACTCGCTGCTAATGAAAAACTGTTTTTT; CDR3 protein: CASSSRLAANEKLFF; J gene: TRBJ1-4; V gene: TRBV9; D gene: .; clone size: few
CDR3 DNA: TGTGCCAGCAGCCAAGGGGCTAGCGGGGGGAGCACAGATACGCAGTATTTT; CDR3 protein: CASSQGASGGSTDTQYF; J gene: TRBJ2-3; V gene: TRBV14; D gene: TRBD2; clone size: .
CDR3 DNA: TGTGCCAGCAGCCCCTCGACTAGCGGGAGGGCCCATGAGCAGTTCTTC; CDR3 protein: CASSPSTSGRAHEQFF; J gene: TRBJ2-1; V gene: TRBV5-4; D gene: TRBD2; clone size: .